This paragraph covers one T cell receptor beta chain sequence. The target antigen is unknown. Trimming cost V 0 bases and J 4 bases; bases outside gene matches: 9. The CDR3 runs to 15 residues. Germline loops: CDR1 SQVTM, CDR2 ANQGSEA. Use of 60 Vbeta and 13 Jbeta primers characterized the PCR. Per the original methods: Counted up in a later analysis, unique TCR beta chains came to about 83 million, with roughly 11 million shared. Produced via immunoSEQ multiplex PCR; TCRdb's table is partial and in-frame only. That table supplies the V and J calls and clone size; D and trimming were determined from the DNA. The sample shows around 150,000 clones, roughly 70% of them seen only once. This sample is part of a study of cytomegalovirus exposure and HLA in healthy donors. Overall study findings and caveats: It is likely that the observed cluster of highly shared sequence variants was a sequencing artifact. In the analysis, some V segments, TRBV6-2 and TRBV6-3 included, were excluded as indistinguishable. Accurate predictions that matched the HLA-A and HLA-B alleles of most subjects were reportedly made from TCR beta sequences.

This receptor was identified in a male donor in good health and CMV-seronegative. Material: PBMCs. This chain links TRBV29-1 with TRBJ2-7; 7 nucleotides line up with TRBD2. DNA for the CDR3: TGCAGCGTTGAAGATCTGGGGACTAACAGTTACGAGCAGTACTTC. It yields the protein CSVEDLGTNSYEQYF.